This T cell receptor (beta chain) was documented in a study of T cell repertoires in cytomegalovirus infection. Overall study context: Public TCR beta signatures were indicative of both CMV infection and a matching HLA type.

This clonotype was observed at least ten times. The antigen is not known. TCRdb re-derived calls from the reads in MiXCR, one entry per CDR3 protein. Of some 300,000 distinct CDR3 sequences listed, roughly an eighth are singletons. Study-wide results and caveats: Clonotypes of TCR beta that were HLA-C-restricted and CMV-specific dominated the ex vivo response.

The CDR3 extends over 16 amino acids. Germline V CDR1 and CDR2: LNHDA, SQIVND (reference sequence). Trimming cost V 7 bases and J 2 bases, with 18 bases left between them. This receptor was taken from a human donor in good health (CMV status not recorded). Some clones in this sample may be carry-over from other donors' samples. The sample comprised PBMCs. This chain connects TRBV19 to TRBJ1-5; tentatively, D is TRBD1 (6 bases). The CDR3 DNA follows: TGTGCCAGTAACAAGAGGGACACCGGAGGCAATCAGCCCCAGCATTTT. Protein: CASNKRDTGGNQPQHF.